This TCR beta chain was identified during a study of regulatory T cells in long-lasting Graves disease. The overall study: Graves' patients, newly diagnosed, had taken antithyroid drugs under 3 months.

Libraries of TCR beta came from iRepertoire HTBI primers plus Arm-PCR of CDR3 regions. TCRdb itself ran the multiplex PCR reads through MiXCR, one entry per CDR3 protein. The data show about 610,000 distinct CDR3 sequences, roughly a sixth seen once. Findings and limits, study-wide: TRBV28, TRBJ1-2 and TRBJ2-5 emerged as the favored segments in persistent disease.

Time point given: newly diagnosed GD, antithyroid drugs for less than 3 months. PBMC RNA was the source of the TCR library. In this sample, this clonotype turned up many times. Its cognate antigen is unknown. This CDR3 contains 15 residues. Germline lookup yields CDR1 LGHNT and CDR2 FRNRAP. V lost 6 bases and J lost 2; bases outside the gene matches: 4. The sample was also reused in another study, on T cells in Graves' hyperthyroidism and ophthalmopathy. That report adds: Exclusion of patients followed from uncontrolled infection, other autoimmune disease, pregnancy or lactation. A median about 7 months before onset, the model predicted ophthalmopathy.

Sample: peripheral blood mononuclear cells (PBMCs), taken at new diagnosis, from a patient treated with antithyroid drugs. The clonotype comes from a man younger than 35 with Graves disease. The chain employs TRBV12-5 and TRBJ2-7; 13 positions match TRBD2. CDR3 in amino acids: CASGRGLAGAYEQYF. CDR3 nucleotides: TGTGCTAGTGGCAGAGGACTAGCGGGAGCCTACGAGCAGTACTTC.